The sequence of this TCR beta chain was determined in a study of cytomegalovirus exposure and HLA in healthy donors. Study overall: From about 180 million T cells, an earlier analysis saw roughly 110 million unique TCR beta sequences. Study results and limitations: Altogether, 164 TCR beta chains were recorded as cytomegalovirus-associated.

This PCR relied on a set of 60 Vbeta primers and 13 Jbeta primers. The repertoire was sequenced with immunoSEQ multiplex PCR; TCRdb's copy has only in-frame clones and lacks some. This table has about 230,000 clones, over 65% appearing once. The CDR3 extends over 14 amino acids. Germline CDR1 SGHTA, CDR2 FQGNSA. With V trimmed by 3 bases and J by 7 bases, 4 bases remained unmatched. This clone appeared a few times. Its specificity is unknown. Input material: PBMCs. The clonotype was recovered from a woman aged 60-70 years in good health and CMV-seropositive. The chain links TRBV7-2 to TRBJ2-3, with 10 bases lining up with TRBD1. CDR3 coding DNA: TGTGCCAGCAGCTTTCGACAGGGGGCGAATACGCAGTATTTT. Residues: CASSFRQGANTQYF.